A single sample gave rise to the 24 T cell receptor beta chains below, sequenced in a study of cytomegalovirus exposure and HLA in healthy donors. Primers for the PCR totalled 60 Vbeta and 13 Jbeta. Data came from immunoSEQ multiplex PCR; TCRdb stores just in-frame clones and leaves some out. The data show 160,000 or so clones, with approximately 88% seen just once and around 1.6% held by the top ten. The sample comprised PBMCs. These receptors all stem from a young woman in good health and CMV-seronegative.

The chain employs TRBV30 and TRBJ1-1, with a possible D match to TRBD1 (6 bases). Trimming pared 4 bases from V and 0 bases from J, leaving 18 bases between. CDR1 and CDR2 from the germline V gene are GTSNPN and SVGIG (reference sequence). This CDR3 has 16 residues. The CDR3 DNA follows: TGTGCCTGGAATCCCATAACCGGGACACTGAACACTGAAGCTTTCTTT. It translates to CAWNPITGTLNTEAFF.

The chain combines TRBV9 with TRBJ1-1; 10 bases fit TRBD1. Germline V gene sequence: CDR1 SGDLS, CDR2 YYNGEE. Trimming took 6 bases from V and 7 from J; bases not matched to a gene: 9. The CDR3 contains 14 residues. This chain's CDR3 is CASTLGTGVGEAFF. DNA for the CDR3: TGTGCCAGCACCTTAGGGACAGGGGTGGGTGAAGCTTTCTTT.

In this sample, this clone turned up once. CDR3 nucleotide sequence: TGTGCCAGCAGCCAAGGAACTCCCAAAGCTAACTATGGCTACACCTTC. This sequence encodes CASSQGTPKANYGYTF. This chain connects TRBV14 to TRBJ1-2; D ambiguous. V lost 1 base and J 0 bases, leaving 12 bases between the germline ends. Germline loops: CDR1 SGHDN, CDR2 FVKESK. The CDR3 is made up of 16 amino acids.

The CDR3 region has the DNA TGTGCCAGCAGGCGACACCTTAATTCACCCCTCCACTTT. As protein: CASRRHLNSPLHF. The V call is TRBV6-5, the J call TRBJ1-6; D not certain. V was clipped by 6 bases and J by 6 bases, with 9 bases between them. Germline-derived CDR1 and CDR2 are MNHEY and SVGAGI. This CDR3 region has 13 residues.

The genes are TRBV5-1 and TRBJ2-2; 10 bases map to TRBD1. The junction had 4 bases not matched to a gene; V was cut back by 0 bases and J by 5 bases. The CDR3 sequence is 16 residues long. Germline V gene lookup returns CDR1 SGHRS and CDR2 YFSETQ. This CDR3 is CASSLGQGATTGELFF. CDR3 DNA: TGCGCCAGCAGCTTGGGACAGGGGGCTACTACCGGGGAGCTGTTTTTT.

The rearrangement joins TRBV27 to TRBJ1-5; no definite D call. Germline loops: CDR1 MNHEY, CDR2 SMNVEV (reference sequence). V lost 0 bases, J lost 5 bases, and 8 bases lay in between. The CDR3 length is 14 residues. Here the CDR3 reads CASSLSGLYQPQHF. The CDR3 nucleotides read TGTGCCAGCAGTTTATCGGGCTTATATCAGCCCCAGCATTTT.

V gene TRBV4-2 combines with J gene TRBJ1-2, with TRBD1 matching 7 bases. CDR3 length equals 15 residues. The V segment lost 5 bases and the J segment 8 bases; nucleotides outside the gene matches: 14. Germline assignment: CDR1 LGHNA and CDR2 YNFKEQ. The CDR3 spells CASSKNTGVGEGYTF. CDR3 nucleotides: TGTGCCAGCAGCAAAAACACAGGGGTTGGGGAAGGCTACACCTTC.

V gene TRBV4-2 combines with J gene TRBJ2-3; 7 bases fit TRBD2. The CDR3 is 15 amino acids. After removal of 4 bases from V and 2 bases from J, the junction contained 6 bases not matched to a gene. Germline V gene sequence: CDR1 LGHNA, CDR2 YNFKEQ. The CDR3: CASSPGTTNTDTQYF. CDR3 nucleotide sequence: TGTGCCAGCAGCCCTGGGACTACAAACACAGATACGCAGTATTTT.

This chain connects TRBV5-6 to TRBJ1-3; a possible D gene is TRBD1 (6 bases). Germline V gives CDR1 SGHDT, CDR2 YYEEEE. V shed 6 bases and J shed 1 base, with 26 bases lying between them. CDR3 length equals 19 residues. CDR3: CASTRRYLRTAFSGNTIYF. CDR3 DNA sequence: TGTGCCAGCACCCGAAGGTACTTAAGGACAGCGTTTTCTGGAAACACCATATATTTT.

The table lists this clone with a count of one. This chain connects TRBV4-1 to TRBJ1-4; the D is unclear. This CDR3 region has 14 residues. The germline V gene encodes CDR1 MGHRA and CDR2 YSYEKL. V was cut by 7 bases and J by 4 bases, with 13 bases left in between. This chain's CDR3 is CASTRVGGNEKLFF. CDR3 in DNA: TGCGCCAGCACGAGGGTGGGTGGTAATGAAAAACTGTTTTTT.

On this clone itself: One end of the junction varies from germline; a read error may be responsible. The sample holds other DNA sequences that translate to the same CDR3. The genes are TRBV7-9 and TRBJ1-2; D not certain. The CDR3 runs to 12 residues. Germline values: CDR1 SEHNR, CDR2 FQNEAQ (reference sequence). The CDR3 sequence is CASSLTGEGYTF. CDR3 coding DNA: TGCGCCAGCAGCTTAACGGGAGAAGGCTACACCTTC.

This clone was picked up one time. J is TRBJ1-2 and V is TRBV6-5; 9 nucleotides match TRBD1. The CDR3 contains 15 residues. Germline loops: CDR1 MNHEY, CDR2 SVGAGI. The V and J ends lost 4 bases and 8 bases, in that order; junction bases with no gene match: 11. CDR3 region: CASSSLGQGIGGYTF. For the CDR3, the DNA is TGTGCCAGCAGTTCCCTGGGACAGGGAATTGGGGGCTACACCTTC.

This clone was detected only a few times. The rearrangement links TRBV19 to TRBJ2-7; 8 bases are shared with TRBD1. The V and J ends lost 5 bases and 7 bases, in that order; junction bases with no gene match: 10. CDR3 length equals 14 residues. The germline V gene encodes CDR1 LNHDA and CDR2 SQIVND (reference sequence). CDR3 nucleotide sequence: TGTGCCAGTAGTCCCCGGACAGGGCCGGGGGAGCAGTACTTC. Amino acids: CASSPRTGPGEQYF.

The rearrangement links TRBV5-1 to TRBJ2-5; tentatively, D is TRBD1 (6 bases). Germline V gene lookup returns CDR1 SGHRS and CDR2 YFSETQ. Trimming removed 1 base from V and 1 base from J, with 8 bases in between. The CDR3 length is 14 residues. The CDR3 here is CASSLTGFQETQYF. CDR3 nucleotide sequence: TGCGCCAGCAGCTTGACAGGGTTCCAAGAGACCCAGTACTTC. The full variable domain, completed using reference TRBV5-1 and TRBJ2-5, is KAGVTQTPRYLIKTRGQQVTLSCSPISGHRSVSWYQQTPGQGLQFLFEYFSETQRNKGNFPGRFSGRQFSNSRSEMNVSTLELGDSALYLCASSLTGFQETQYFGPGTRLLVL.

This clone was observed a handful of times. The chain joins TRBV27 to TRBJ1-2; 7 nucleotides agree with TRBD1. The CDR3 consists of 16 residues. Germline CDR1 is MNHEY and CDR2 is SMNVEV (reference sequence). V lost 2 bases to trimming and J lost 0 bases; unmatched junction nucleotides: 6. The CDR3 reads CASSLTGEDANYGYTF. DNA of the CDR3: TGTGCCAGCAGTTTAACAGGGGAGGACGCTAACTATGGCTACACCTTC.

This chain connects TRBV14 to TRBJ2-7, with 11 bases identical to TRBD2. Unmatched junction bases numbered 3, after V lost 4 bases and J lost 1 base. From germline, CDR1 is SGHDN and CDR2 FVKESK. CDR3 length equals 15 residues. CDR3 protein: CASSPGLAASYEQYF. The DNA for the CDR3 is TGTGCCAGCAGCCCGGGACTAGCGGCTTCCTACGAGCAGTACTTC.

This rearrangement joins TRBV5-1 to TRBJ2-3; TRBD2 is a possible D gene (6 bases). Germline assignment: CDR1 SGHRS and CDR2 YFSETQ. The CDR3 sequence is 16 residues long. The ends were cut back, 0 bases at V and 3 bases at J, with 14 bases in the middle. The CDR3 sequence: CASSLGPQGGTDTQYF. CDR3 DNA: TGCGCCAGCAGCTTGGGGCCCCAGGGAGGAACAGATACGCAGTATTTT.

The chain links TRBV7-9 to TRBJ1-4; D is perhaps TRBD1 (5 bases). Germline V gene sequence: CDR1 SEHNR, CDR2 FQNEAQ (reference sequence). Trimming stripped 4 bases from V and 5 bases from J, with 11 bases between. The CDR3 has 14 residues. CDR3 bases: TGTGCCAGCAGCTCGCAGGGTGGGAATGAAAAACTGTTTTTT. This translates into CASSSQGGNEKLFF.

The CDR3 here is CASSLGTGMNQPQHF. CDR3 nucleotide sequence: TGTGCCAGCAGCTTAGGGACAGGGATGAATCAGCCCCAGCATTTT. The rearrangement uses TRBV7-2 and TRBJ1-5, with 8 bases aligning to TRBD1. The length of the CDR3 is 15 residues. CDR1 and CDR2 from the germline V gene are SGHTA and FQGNSA. The junction had 3 bases not matched to a gene; V was cut back by 1 base and J by 4 bases.

The J gene is TRBJ2-2, the V gene TRBV6-4; 9 positions agree with TRBD1. The J segment lost 3 bases and the V segment lost 6 bases, leaving 2 bases of the junction unmatched. This CDR3 contains 14 residues. Germline V gene sequence: CDR1 MRHNA, CDR2 SNTAGT. DNA for the CDR3: TGTGCCAGCAGGACAGGGGGGTACACCGGGGAGCTGTTTTTT. Residues: CASRTGGYTGELFF.

The table lists this clone with a count of one. The gene calls are TRBV15 and TRBJ2-4; D is perhaps TRBD2 (6 bases). V was shortened by 0 bases and J by 7 bases, with 10 bases between the two germline ends. The length of the CDR3 is 14 residues. Germline loops: CDR1 LNHNV, CDR2 YYDKDF (reference sequence). CDR3: CATSRDGGWNIQYF. CDR3 DNA: TGTGCCACCAGCAGAGATGGGGGGTGGAACATTCAGTACTTC.

The V call is TRBV6-5, the J call TRBJ1-2; 7 nucleotides match TRBD1. V was clipped by 10 bases and J by 3 bases; unmatched bases: 8. From germline, CDR1 is MNHEY and CDR2 SVGAGI. The CDR3 is made up of 13 amino acids. CDR3 coding DNA: TGTGCCATCTCCGACAGGGCTGACTATGGCTACACCTTC. Its protein product is CAISDRADYGYTF.

Remarks on this clone: The same CDR3 is also encoded by other DNA sequences in this sample. J is TRBJ1-1 and V is TRBV5-1; D is uncertain. Between the trimmed V and J ends, which lost 1 base and 1 base, there was a span of 5 bases. The germline CDR1 and CDR2 sequences are SGHRS and YFSETQ. The CDR3 has 13 residues. In DNA form, the CDR3 reads TGCGCCAGCAGCTTGACAGCGAACACTGAAGCTTTCTTT. Its translation: CASSLTANTEAFF.

The rearrangement links TRBV5-6 to TRBJ2-3, with D possibly being TRBD2 (5 bases). The CDR3 totals 17 residues. Trimming took 4 bases from V and 1 from J, leaving 19 bases between them. The germline V gene has CDR1 SGHDT and CDR2 YYEEEE. CDR3 bases: TGTGCCAGCAGCATCCTCGGGGTTCCAGGAGGCACAGATACGCAGTATTTT. This gives the protein CASSILGVPGGTDTQYF.